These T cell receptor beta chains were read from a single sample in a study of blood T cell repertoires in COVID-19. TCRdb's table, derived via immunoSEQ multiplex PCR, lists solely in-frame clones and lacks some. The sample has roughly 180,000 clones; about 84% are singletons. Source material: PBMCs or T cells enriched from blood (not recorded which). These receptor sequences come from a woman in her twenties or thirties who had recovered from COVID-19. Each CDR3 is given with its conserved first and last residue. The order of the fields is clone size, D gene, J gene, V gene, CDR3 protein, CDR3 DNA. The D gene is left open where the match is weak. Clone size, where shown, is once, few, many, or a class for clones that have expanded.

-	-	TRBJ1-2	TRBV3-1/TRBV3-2	CASSQDPGGLGHGYTF	TGTGCCAGCAGCCAAGATCCGGGGGGCCTAGGTCATGGCTACACCTTC
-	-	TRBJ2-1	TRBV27	CASRRLRESGNEQFF	TGTGCCAGCCGAAGGTTGAGGGAGTCCGGGAATGAGCAGTTCTTC
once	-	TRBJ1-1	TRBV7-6	CASSYGGESNTEAFF	TGTGCCAGCAGCTATGGTGGAGAGAGTAACACTGAAGCTTTCTTT
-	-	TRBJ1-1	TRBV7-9	CASSLGLAPRAFF	TGTGCCAGCAGCTTAGGGCTAGCCCCCAGGGCTTTCTTT
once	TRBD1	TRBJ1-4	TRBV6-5	CASRTGGGEKLFF	TGTGCCAGTAGGACAGGGGGTGGCGAAAAACTGTTTTTT
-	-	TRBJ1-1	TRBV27	CASSLSITNEAFF	TGTGCCAGCAGTTTATCGATTACAAATGAAGCTTTCTTT
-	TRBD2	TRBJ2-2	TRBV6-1	CASSEEAGGTGELFF	TGTGCCAGCAGTGAGGAAGCGGGAGGGACCGGGGAGCTGTTTTTT
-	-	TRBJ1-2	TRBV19	CASTPRSGGYTF	TGTGCCAGTACCCCTAGGTCGGGGGGCTACACCTTC
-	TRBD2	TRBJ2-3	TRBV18	CASSPRREITDTQYF	TGTGCCAGCTCACCCAGGCGGGAGATTACAGATACGCAGTATTTT
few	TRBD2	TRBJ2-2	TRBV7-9	CASSLVRSGSAGELFF	TGTGCCAGCAGCTTAGTACGTAGCGGGAGCGCCGGGGAGCTGTTTTTT
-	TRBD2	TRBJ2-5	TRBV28	CASIPNIRTSGSEETQYF	TGTGCCAGCATCCCAAACATTAGGACTAGCGGGAGTGAGGAGACCCAGTACTTC
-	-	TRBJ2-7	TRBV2	CAGPTGINYEQYF	TGTGCCGGGCCGACAGGTATAAACTACGAGCAGTACTTC
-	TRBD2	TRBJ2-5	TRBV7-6	CASSPDFPGLAGEETQYF	TGTGCCAGCAGCCCCGATTTCCCGGGACTAGCGGGAGAAGAGACCCAGTACTTC
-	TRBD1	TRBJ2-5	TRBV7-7	CASSFQQGAGETQYF	TGTGCTAGCAGCTTCCAACAGGGGGCGGGGGAGACCCAGTACTTC
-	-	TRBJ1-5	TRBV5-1	CASSLGQERGQPQHF	TGCGCCAGCAGCTTGGGACAGGAGAGGGGACAGCCCCAGCATTTT